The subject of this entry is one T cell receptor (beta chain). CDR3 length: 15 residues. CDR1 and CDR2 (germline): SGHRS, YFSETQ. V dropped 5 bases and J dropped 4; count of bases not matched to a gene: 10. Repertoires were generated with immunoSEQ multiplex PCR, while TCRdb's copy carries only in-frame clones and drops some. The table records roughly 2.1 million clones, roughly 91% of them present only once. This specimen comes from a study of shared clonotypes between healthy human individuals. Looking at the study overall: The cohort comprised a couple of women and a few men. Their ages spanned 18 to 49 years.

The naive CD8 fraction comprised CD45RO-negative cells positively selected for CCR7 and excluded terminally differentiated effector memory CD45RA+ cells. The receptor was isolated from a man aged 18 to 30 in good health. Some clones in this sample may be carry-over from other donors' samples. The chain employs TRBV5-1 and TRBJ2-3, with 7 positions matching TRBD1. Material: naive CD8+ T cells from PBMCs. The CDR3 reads CASRDEDRAPDTQYF. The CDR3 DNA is TGCGCCAGCAGGGATGAAGACAGGGCGCCAGATACGCAGTATTTT.